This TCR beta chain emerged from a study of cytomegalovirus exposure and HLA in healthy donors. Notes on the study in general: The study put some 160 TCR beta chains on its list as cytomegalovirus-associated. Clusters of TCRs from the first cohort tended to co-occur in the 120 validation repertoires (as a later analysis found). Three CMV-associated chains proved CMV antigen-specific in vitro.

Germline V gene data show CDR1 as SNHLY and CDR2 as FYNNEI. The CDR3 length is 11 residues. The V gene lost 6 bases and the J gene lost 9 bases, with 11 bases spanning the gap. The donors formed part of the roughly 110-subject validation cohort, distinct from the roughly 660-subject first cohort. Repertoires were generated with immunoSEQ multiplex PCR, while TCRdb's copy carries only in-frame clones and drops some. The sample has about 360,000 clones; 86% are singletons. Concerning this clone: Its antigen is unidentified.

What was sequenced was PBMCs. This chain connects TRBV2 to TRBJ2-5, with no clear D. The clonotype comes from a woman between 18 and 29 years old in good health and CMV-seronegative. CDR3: CASSPNYSQYF. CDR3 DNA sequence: TGTGCCAGCAGCCCCAATTACTCCCAGTACTTC.